Listed here is a single T cell receptor beta chain. This clone came up a few times. Its antigen remains undetermined. Base qualities are not provided; no much larger clone lies one nucleotide away. This sample stems from a study of blood T cell repertoires in COVID-19 (dated by TCRdb to 2019 to 2021). Regarding the study in general: The collaborator samples originated in the United States, Italy and Spain and spanned the acute and convalescent phases of COVID-19. Where HLA class I and class II types were available, the types were taken from metadata supplied by the sample provider, not from assay-based typing. The prospective study material was composed of cDNA or gDNA derived from T cells, B-cell-depleted T cells, or PBMCs. Samples came from the ongoing ImmuneRACE study (first 160 participants) plus 1,254 subjects from 6 global collaborators. A freely available public database, intended as a resource for researchers studying the immune response to SARS-CoV-2, is where the repertoires were released. The dataset comprised deeply sampled blood TCRbeta repertoires from subjects exposed to, actively infected with, or recovered from COVID-19. A de-identified subject ID, COVID-19 status, age in years and sex were almost always included in the sample metadata.

The immunoSEQ Assay, a bias-controlled multiplex PCR, was used to amplify TCRbeta CDR3 regions from genomic DNA. Under the source paper's analysis protocol: The number of nucleated cells in each sample was estimated from the amplification of reference gene primers within the assay. To quantify the absolute abundance of each unique TCRbeta CDR3 rearrangement, sequence reads were collapsed and filtered. For each sample, productive Simpson clonality was calculated by taking the square root of Simpson's diversity index across productive rearrangements. Here the immuneACCESS table is served through TCRdb, limited to in-frame sequences with V and J called. Missing clones are a known gap in these copies; in checked studies unresolved V genes cover under half, and the rest lacks a known reason. V, J and clone size are those of that table, while D and trimming were read from the DNA. For this sample the table gives 200,000 to 250,000 clones, of which around 88% were detected only once. Roughly 1.5% of the sample is held by the ten biggest clonotypes.

Overall study results and their limits: Clinical and demographic metadata were provided uncurated, with the amount varying by source and participant.

Reading the germline V gene (reference sequence) gives CDR1 WNHNN and CDR2 SYGVQD. From the cysteine up to the phenylalanine, the CDR3 has a length of 12 residues. The CDR3 DNA has 36 bases and is translated from base 1. The junction shows trimming of 3 bases on V and 7 bases on J, plus 10 bases between the germline ends. Collaborating institutions collected whole blood in K2EDTA tubes following their own protocols. For TCRbeta analysis, collaborators shipped samples as frozen whole blood, isolated PBMCs, or DNA extracted from either of those sample types. Recombination linked TRBV10-1 to TRBJ2-7; there is no confident call for the D gene. The sequenced sample consisted of peripheral blood. This receptor was obtained from a man aged 18 to 35 with active or convalescent COVID-19. The CDR3 region: CASSDTLGEQYF. The nucleotides read TGCGCCAGCAGTGATACCCTCGGGGAGCAGTACTTC.